This note documents a single TCR beta chain sequence. Its antigen is as yet unknown. TCRdb's copy holds only in-frame clones and misses some; the assay was immunoSEQ multiplex PCR. The table lists 85,000 to 110,000 clones, around nine tenths of them singletons. These data come from a study of T cell responses to AZD1222 COVID-19 vaccine. As for the study in general: Second doses that came at about 4 or about 12 weeks were put together.

The study's findings and limits: It should be noted that donors were predominantly white British and more often female, and clonal diversity was possibly underestimated. At study baseline, merely roughly 6 AZD1222 recipients were seropositive. Spike-specific TCR repertoires showed rising breadth and depth after two AZD1222 doses.

CDR3 length equals 18 residues. The gene calls are TRBV21-1 and TRBJ2-5; TRBD2 is the table's D call and was not checked against the DNA. TRBV21-1 has pseudogene status. The clonotype was recovered from an adult in good health. The sequenced sample was peripheral blood, obtained on day 0 of AZD1222 vaccination. Here the CDR3 DNA reads TGTGCCAGCAGCAAAGGAAAACCGCCAAGAGAGAGAATAGAGACCCAGTACTTC. The encoded protein is CASSKGKPPRERIETQYF.